This T cell receptor (beta chain) was profiled in a study of blood T cell repertoires in COVID-19. Libraries were prepared by immunoSEQ multiplex PCR; TCRdb keeps only in-frame clonotypes and omits some of them. The data show over 110,000 clones, approximately 81% seen once. The germline CDR1 and CDR2 sequences are SGHRS and YFSETQ. The CDR3 runs 15 residues. Germline trimming cut 0 bases from V and 8 bases from J; bases unmatched to any gene: 5. The rearrangement uses TRBV5-1 and TRBJ2-1; 10 positions match TRBD1. Sequencing was carried out using peripheral blood. The clonotype comes from a human donor in a cohort sampled during active COVID-19. This chain's CDR3 is CASSLEGTGDHEQFF. The CDR3 region has the DNA TGCGCCAGCAGCTTGGAAGGGACAGGGGACCATGAGCAGTTCTTC.